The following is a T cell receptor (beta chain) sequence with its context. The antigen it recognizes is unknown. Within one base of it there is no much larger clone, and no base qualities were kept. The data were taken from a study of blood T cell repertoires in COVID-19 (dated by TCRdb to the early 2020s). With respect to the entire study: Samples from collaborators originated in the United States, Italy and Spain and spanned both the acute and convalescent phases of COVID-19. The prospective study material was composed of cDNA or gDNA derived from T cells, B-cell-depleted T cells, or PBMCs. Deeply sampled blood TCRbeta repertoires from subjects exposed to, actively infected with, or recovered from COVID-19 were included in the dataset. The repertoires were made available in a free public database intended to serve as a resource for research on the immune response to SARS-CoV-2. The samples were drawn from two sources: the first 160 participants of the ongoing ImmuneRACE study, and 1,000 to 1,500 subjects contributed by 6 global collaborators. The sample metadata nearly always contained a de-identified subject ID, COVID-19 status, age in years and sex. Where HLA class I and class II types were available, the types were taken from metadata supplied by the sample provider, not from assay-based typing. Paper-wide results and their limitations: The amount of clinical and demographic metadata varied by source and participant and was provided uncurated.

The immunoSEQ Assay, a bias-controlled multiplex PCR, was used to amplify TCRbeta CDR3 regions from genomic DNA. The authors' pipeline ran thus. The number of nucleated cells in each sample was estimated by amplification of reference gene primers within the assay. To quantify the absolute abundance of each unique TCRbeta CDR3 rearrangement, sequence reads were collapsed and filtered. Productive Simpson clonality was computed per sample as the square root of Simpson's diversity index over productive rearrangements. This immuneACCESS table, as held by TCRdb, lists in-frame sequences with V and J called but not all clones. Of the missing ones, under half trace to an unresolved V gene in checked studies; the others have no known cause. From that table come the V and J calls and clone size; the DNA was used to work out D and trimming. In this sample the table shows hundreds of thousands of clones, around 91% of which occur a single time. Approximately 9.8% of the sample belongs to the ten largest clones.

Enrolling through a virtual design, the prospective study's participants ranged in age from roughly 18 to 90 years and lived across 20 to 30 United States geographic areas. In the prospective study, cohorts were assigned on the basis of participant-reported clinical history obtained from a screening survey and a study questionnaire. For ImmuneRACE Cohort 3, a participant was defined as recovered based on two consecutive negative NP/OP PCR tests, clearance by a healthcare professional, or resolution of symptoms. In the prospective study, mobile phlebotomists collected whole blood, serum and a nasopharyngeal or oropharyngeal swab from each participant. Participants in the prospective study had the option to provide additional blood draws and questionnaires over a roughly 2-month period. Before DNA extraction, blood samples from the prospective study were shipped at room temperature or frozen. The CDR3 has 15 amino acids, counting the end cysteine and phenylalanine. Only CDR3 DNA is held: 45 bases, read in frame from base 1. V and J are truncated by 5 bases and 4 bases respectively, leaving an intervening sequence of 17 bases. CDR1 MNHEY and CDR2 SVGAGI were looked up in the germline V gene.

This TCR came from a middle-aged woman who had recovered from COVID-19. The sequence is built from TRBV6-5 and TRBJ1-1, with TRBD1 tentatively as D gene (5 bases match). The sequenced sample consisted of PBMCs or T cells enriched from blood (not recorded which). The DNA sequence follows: TGTGCCAGCAGTCCGCTCAGGGTGAGGAGCACTGAAGCTTTCTTT. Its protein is CASSPLRVRSTEAFF.